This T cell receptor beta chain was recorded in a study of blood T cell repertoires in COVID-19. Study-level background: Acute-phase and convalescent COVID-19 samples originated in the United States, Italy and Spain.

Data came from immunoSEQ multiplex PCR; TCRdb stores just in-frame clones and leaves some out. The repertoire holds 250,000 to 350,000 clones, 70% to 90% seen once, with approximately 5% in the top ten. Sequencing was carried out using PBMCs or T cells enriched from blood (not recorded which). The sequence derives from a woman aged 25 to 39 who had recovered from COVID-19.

CDR3 nucleotide sequence: TGTGCCAGCAAACTCGGACAGGCGAACACTGAAGCTTTCTTT. Protein sequence: CASKLGQANTEAFF. The V call is TRBV27, the J call TRBJ1-1; TRBD1 matches 7 bases. This CDR3 contains 14 residues. V lost 7 bases and J lost 1; bases outside the gene matches: 6. In germline, CDR1 is MNHEY, CDR2 SMNVEV (reference sequence).